The rows below give T cell receptor beta chains drawn from one sample of a study of OX40 agonist ivuxolimab in advanced cancers. Using immunoSEQ multiplex PCR, the repertoire was profiled, and TCRdb retains in-frame clones only, with some absent. Of approximately 60,000 clones detected, approximately 87% appear once; the ten largest clones hold 5% to 6%. The sample in question was CD4+ or CD8+ T cells sorted from blood, obtained in a trial of the OX40 agonist ivuxolimab. The receptors were gathered from an adult with an advanced solid tumor such as melanoma, head and neck, liver or kidney cancer. The CDR3 runs from the conserved cysteine through the conserved F or W. Each record gives: clone size, J gene, D gene, V gene, CDR3 DNA, CDR3 protein. A D gene is named only where the DNA matches it firmly. Some rows mark clone size as missing; the rest say once, few, many or name a class of expanded clone.

size: -
J: TRBJ2-5
D: -
V: TRBV12-2
DNA: TGTGCAGCCCGGACTAGCGGGGGAGACCCTCAAGAGACCCAGTACTTC
CDR3: CAARTSGGDPQETQYF

size: -
J: TRBJ1-6
D: -
V: TRBV25-1
DNA: TGTGCCAGCAGTGGGGGGATGGCGCTCCACTTT
CDR3: CASSGGMALHF

size: -
J: TRBJ2-2
D: TRBD2
V: TRBV5-1
DNA: TGCGCCAGCAGCCGTACTAGCGGGAACACCGGGGAGCTGTTTTTT
CDR3: CASSRTSGNTGELFF

size: -
J: TRBJ2-7
D: -
V: TRBV9
DNA: TGTGCCAGCAGCGTAGGGGCGGACTCCTACGAGCAGTACTTC
CDR3: CASSVGADSYEQYF

size: -
J: TRBJ1-1
D: -
V: TRBV4-3
DNA: TGCGCCAGCAGCCAAGATATAAAGGGCACTGAAGCTTTCTTT
CDR3: CASSQDIKGTEAFF

size: -
J: TRBJ2-3
D: -
V: TRBV7-2
DNA: TGTGCCAGCAGCCCCGGTTTCACAGATACGCAGTATTTT
CDR3: CASSPGFTDTQYF

size: -
J: TRBJ1-5
D: -
V: TRBV19
DNA: TGTGCCAGTAGTATAAGGGAGAGCAATCAGCCCCAGCATTTT
CDR3: CASSIRESNQPQHF

size: few
J: TRBJ2-3
D: -
V: TRBV11-3
DNA: TGTGCCAGCAGCTTAGGTGGAGGGCCAGATACGCAGTATTTT
CDR3: CASSLGGGPDTQYF

size: -
J: TRBJ1-2
D: -
V: TRBV2
DNA: TGTGCCAGCAGTGTTTGGAGCGGGGGCTACACCTTC
CDR3: CASSVWSGGYTF

size: -
J: TRBJ2-5
D: -
V: TRBV30
DNA: TGTGCCTGGAGTGTAGGCGGTCGAGGGGAGACCCAGTACTTC
CDR3: CAWSVGGRGETQYF

size: -
J: TRBJ1-1
D: -
V: TRBV7-8
DNA: TGTGCCAGCAGCTTATACGGGGCCACTGAAGCTTTCTTT
CDR3: CASSLYGATEAFF

size: -
J: TRBJ2-7
D: -
V: TRBV5-1
DNA: TGCGCCAGCAGCTTGGAAGGGTACGAGCAGTACTTC
CDR3: CASSLEGYEQYF

size: -
J: TRBJ2-7
D: -
V: TRBV7-9
DNA: TGTGCCAGCAGCTCCGTCCAGGGATTCGAGTACTTC
CDR3: CASSSVQGFEYF

size: -
J: TRBJ2-5
D: -
V: TRBV18
DNA: TGTGCCAGCTCGCGGGACAGAACCTACGAAGAGACCCAGTACTTC
CDR3: CASSRDRTYEETQYF

size: -
J: TRBJ2-1
D: -
V: TRBV27
DNA: TGTGCCAGCAGTATATACCGGGACTTGAGCTCCTACAATGAGCAGTTCTTC
CDR3: CASSIYRDLSSYNEQFF

size: -
J: TRBJ2-7
D: -
V: TRBV6-5
DNA: TGTGCCAGCAGTTTTAAAGCCTACGAGCAGTACTTC
CDR3: CASSFKAYEQYF

size: few
J: TRBJ1-6
D: -
V: TRBV6-5
DNA: TGTGCCAGCTTGGGCGGCAATTCACCCCTCCACTTT
CDR3: CASLGGNSPLHF

size: -
J: TRBJ2-2
D: -
V: TRBV18
DNA: TGTGCCAGCTCAGAAGGACAGACCGGGGAGCTGTTTTTT
CDR3: CASSEGQTGELFF

size: once
J: TRBJ2-2
D: -
V: TRBV7-8
DNA: TGTGCCAGCAGCTTAAGGCGTTACCGTACCGGGGAGCTGTTTTTT
CDR3: CASSLRRYRTGELFF

size: -
J: TRBJ1-3
D: -
V: TRBV21-1
DNA: TGTGCCAGCAGCAACGAGTCGTCCTCTGGAAACACCATATATTTT
CDR3: CASSNESSSGNTIYF

size: -
J: TRBJ1-2
D: -
V: TRBV28
DNA: TGTGCCAGCAGTTTAAGCGGGATGAGACAGCCTTATGGCTACACCTTC
CDR3: CASSLSGMRQPYGYTF

size: -
J: TRBJ1-2
D: -
V: TRBV5-6
DNA: TGTGCCAGCAGCCCCACCTGGGAGGGGGGGATCGGCTACACCTTC
CDR3: CASSPTWEGGIGYTF

size: once
J: TRBJ2-7
D: TRBD2
V: TRBV10-3
DNA: TGTGCCAAAGCGGGAGGGTTCGACGAGCAGTACTTC
CDR3: CAKAGGFDEQYF

size: -
J: TRBJ1-4
D: -
V: TRBV2
DNA: TGTGCCAGCACGGGGCTAACAACTAATGAAAAACTGTTTTTT
CDR3: CASTGLTTNEKLFF

size: -
J: TRBJ2-6
D: TRBD1
V: TRBV5-4
DNA: TGTGCCAGCAAAGACAGGGGCTCTGGGGCCAACGTCCTGACTTTC
CDR3: CASKDRGSGANVLTF

size: -
J: TRBJ2-5
D: TRBD2
V: TRBV27
DNA: TGTGCCAGCAGCCCCTCTACCGGACTAGCGGGGTTTCAGGAGACCCAGTACTTC
CDR3: CASSPSTGLAGFQETQYF

size: -
J: TRBJ1-2
D: TRBD1
V: TRBV10-3
DNA: TGTGCCATCAGTGAGCCCGGGACAGTTAAAAACTATGGCTACACCTTC
CDR3: CAISEPGTVKNYGYTF

size: -
J: TRBJ2-1
D: TRBD2
V: TRBV7-2
DNA: TGTGCCAGCAGCTCCCCTCGCGGGCGGGAGGGCCAAAATGAGCAGTTCTTC
CDR3: CASSSPRGREGQNEQFF

size: -
J: TRBJ2-7
D: -
V: TRBV2
DNA: TGTGCCAGCACCCCAGAGCTATTTTCCTACGAGCAGTACTTC
CDR3: CASTPELFSYEQYF

size: -
J: TRBJ1-5
D: -
V: TRBV6-5
DNA: TGTGCCAGCAGTTTGGATAGGTGGCAGCCCCAGCATTTT
CDR3: CASSLDRWQPQHF

size: once
J: TRBJ2-2
D: TRBD2
V: TRBV10-3
DNA: TGTGCCATCAGAGCCCCCGCTAGCGGGAGGGCCGAGATGACGAACACCGGGGAGCTGTTTTTT
CDR3: CAIRAPASGRAEMTNTGELFF

size: few
J: TRBJ2-5
D: -
V: TRBV5-1
DNA: TGCGCCAGCAGCTTGGCCGAAGGGTGGGATGGGGAGACCCAGTACTTC
CDR3: CASSLAEGWDGETQYF

size: few
J: TRBJ1-4
D: -
V: TRBV7-9
DNA: TGTGCCAGCAGCCGACGACAGTCCTCCAATGAAAAACTGTTTTTT
CDR3: CASSRRQSSNEKLFF

size: -
J: TRBJ1-1
D: -
V: TRBV19
DNA: TGTGCCAGCACCCTGAAGTCGAACACTGAAGCTTTCTTT
CDR3: CASTLKSNTEAFF

size: -
J: TRBJ2-1
D: -
V: TRBV7-2
DNA: TGTGCCAGCAGCTTAAGGGGGGCCCCATACAATGAGCAGTTCTTC
CDR3: CASSLRGAPYNEQFF

size: -
J: TRBJ2-1
D: TRBD2
V: TRBV11-2
DNA: TGTGCCAGCAGCTTAGTACGGTTTAGCGGGGTCAATGAGCAGTTCTTC
CDR3: CASSLVRFSGVNEQFF

size: -
J: TRBJ1-3
D: -
V: TRBV7-2
DNA: TGTGCCAGCAGCAGGGACCGGAGAAACACCATATATTTT
CDR3: CASSRDRRNTIYF

size: -
J: TRBJ2-5
D: -
V: TRBV5-1
DNA: TGCGCCAGCAGCACCGGACAGAGACAAGAGACCCAGTACTTC
CDR3: CASSTGQRQETQYF

size: once
J: TRBJ1-2
D: -
V: TRBV19
DNA: TGTGCCAGTAAAGGGGGAATAACTGGCTACACCTTC
CDR3: CASKGGITGYTF

size: -
J: TRBJ1-1
D: -
V: TRBV2
DNA: TGTGCCAGCAGGGGACGATCCGGAAACACTGAAGCTTTCTTT
CDR3: CASRGRSGNTEAFF

size: -
J: TRBJ1-1
D: -
V: TRBV2
DNA: TGTGCCAGCAGTGAGGGGGGAACTGAAGCTTTCTTT
CDR3: CASSEGGTEAFF

size: -
J: TRBJ2-7
D: -
V: TRBV5-1
DNA: TGCGCCAGCAGCTTGGAGCCACAGCCCTCGGACGAGCAGTACTTC
CDR3: CASSLEPQPSDEQYF

size: -
J: TRBJ2-5
D: -
V: TRBV6-4
DNA: TGTGCCAGCAGTGAAGGAACAGGGAGTTTATGTGAGACCCAGTACTTC
CDR3: CASSEGTGSLCETQYF